The present T cell receptor beta chain was sequenced within a study of cytomegalovirus exposure and HLA in healthy donors. General study findings and limits: Investigators reported 150 to 200 TCR beta chains as tied to cytomegalovirus. A few chains tied to CMV proved CMV antigen-specific in vitro.

The PCR contained 60 Vbeta and 13 Jbeta primers. In the original analysis: The authors later counted approximately 80 million unique TCR beta chains, some 9.9 million of them shared. The protocol was immunoSEQ multiplex PCR, while the TCRdb copy is restricted to in-frame clones and leaves out a portion. Clonal size and the V and J genes are those of that table, whereas D and trimming came from the DNA. The table includes some 140,000 clones, around 82% detected once. As for this clone: Its antigen is still unknown.

Trimming took 3 bases from V and 7 from J, leaving 23 bases between them. This CDR3 comprises 17 residues. The germline V gene has CDR1 SGDLS and CDR2 YYNGEE. The receptor was derived from a woman aged 35 to 49 in good health and CMV-seropositive. Input material: PBMCs. The J gene is TRBJ2-1, the V gene TRBV9; D is perhaps TRBD1 (5 bases). Here the CDR3 reads CASSAGPQGLDGNEQFF. The CDR3 DNA reads TGTGCCAGCAGCGCAGGCCCTCAGGGATTGGATGGAAATGAGCAGTTCTTC. The full variable domain, its missing parts supplied by reference TRBV9 and TRBJ2-1, is DSGVTQTPKHLITATGQRVTLRCSPRSGDLSVYWYQQSLDQGLQFLIQYYNGEERAKGNILERFSAQQFPDLHSELNLSSLELGDSALYFCASSAGPQGLDGNEQFFGPGTRLTVL.